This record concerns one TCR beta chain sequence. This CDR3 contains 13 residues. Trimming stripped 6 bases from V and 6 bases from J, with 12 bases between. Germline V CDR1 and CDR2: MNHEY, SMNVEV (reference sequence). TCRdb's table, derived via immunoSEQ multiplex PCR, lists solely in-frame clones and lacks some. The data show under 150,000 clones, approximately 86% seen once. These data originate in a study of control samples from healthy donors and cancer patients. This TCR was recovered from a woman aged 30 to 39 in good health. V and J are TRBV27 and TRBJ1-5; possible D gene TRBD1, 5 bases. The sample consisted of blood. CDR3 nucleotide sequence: TGTGCCAGCAGCTTGACAGAATCTCAGCCCCAGCATTTT. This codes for CASSLTESQPQHF.